This T cell receptor (beta chain) was identified during a study of T cell changes during pregnancy in multiple sclerosis. Per the germline V gene, CDR1 is SGHTA and CDR2 is FQGTGA. The CDR3 contains 15 residues. The J segment lost 1 base and the V segment lost 5 bases, leaving 5 bases of the junction unmatched. This table comes from immunoSEQ multiplex PCR, and its TCRdb copy is limited to in-frame clones, with some not included. The table has about 69,000 clones, approximately 91% seen once. The source material was peripheral blood, sampled in the third trimester of pregnancy. The chain is built from TRBV7-3 and TRBJ2-1; 7 positions agree with TRBD2. This clonotype originated in a female donor with multiple sclerosis, enrolled in a pregnancy study. The CDR3 DNA reads as TGTGCCAGCAGCCAATCTAGCGGTTCCTACAATGAGCAGTTCTTC. It is translated as CASSQSSGSYNEQFF.